One TCR beta chain is described in this entry. As yet, its antigen is unknown. Next came a second PCR, run for about 6 to 12 cycles, which used a sample-barcoded 5' primer along with a J-beta primer mix. MiXCR, run by TCRdb on the 5' RACE reads, gives a single entry per CDR3 protein. The data contain under 800,000 distinct CDR3 sequences, approximately 43% of them singletons. The data were taken from a study of blood T cells in healthy people across ages. Study results and limitations: Long-lived and aged donors differed, with more naive CD4+ cells and higher diversity in the long-lived.

V lost 3 bases and J lost 0, with 12 bases in between. The CDR3 is 16 amino acids. From germline, CDR1 is LGHNA and CDR2 YSLEER. This receptor was identified in a woman aged 55-70 years in good health. Specimen: blood. The rearrangement joins TRBV4-3 to TRBJ2-4; D possibly corresponds to TRBD2 (6 bases). The CDR3 region is CASSHSAGLAKNIQYF. CDR3 sequence (DNA): TGCGCCAGCAGCCACAGCGCGGGACTAGCCAAAAACATTCAGTACTTC.